This section outlines one T cell receptor (beta chain) sequence together with its context. The target antigen is unknown. Mismatch with germline at one junction end may stem from a read error. This record belongs to a study of shared clonotypes between healthy human individuals. Into CD45RA+ naive and CD45RA-negative memory subsets, the CD4+ cells were split. Libraries were prepared by immunoSEQ multiplex PCR; TCRdb keeps only in-frame clonotypes and omits some of them. Here the sample spans fewer than 3 million clones, about 90% being singletons. The study's findings and limits: Generally, naive subsets (rather than memory subsets) showed larger estimated richness. The diversity represented, both genetic and in exposure history, was limited by few donors.

The origin of this receptor is a man aged 18 to 35 in good health. Some clones in this sample may be carry-over from other donors' samples. The sequenced material came from naive CD4+ T cells from PBMCs. The subset was: CD45RA+ positively selected.

The chain's CDR3 is CASSATGLSSWYF. The DNA of the CDR3 is TGCGCCAGCAGTGCGACAGGACTAAGCTCGTGGTATTTT. V and J are TRBV10-2 and TRBJ1-5; TRBD1 might be the D (6 bases). The length of the CDR3 is 13 residues. Germline lookup yields CDR1 WSHSY and CDR2 SAAADI.